The 3 T cell receptor beta chains listed next were all sequenced from one sample in a study of blood T cell repertoires in COVID-19. Data came from immunoSEQ multiplex PCR; TCRdb stores just in-frame clones and leaves some out. Among around 500,000 clones, 80% to 90% were seen once, and the ten largest hold more than 3%. Source material: peripheral blood. These TCRs come from a human donor in a cohort sampled during active COVID-19.

The chain combines TRBV28 with TRBJ2-5, with D possibly TRBD1 on 5 matching bases. The germline V and J ends were trimmed by 3 bases and 1 base, with 9 bases remaining between them. Germline values: CDR1 MDHEN, CDR2 SYDVKM. CDR3 length equals 14 residues. The CDR3: CASSLSRGQETQYF. Here the CDR3 DNA reads TGTGCCAGCAGTTTGTCTAGGGGCCAAGAGACCCAGTACTTC. Complete variable domain (other parts from reference TRBV28 and TRBJ2-5): DVKVTQSSRYLVKRTGEKVFLECVQDMDHENMFWYRQDPGLGLRLIYFSYDVKMKEKGDIPEGYSVSREKKERFSLILESASTNQTSMYLCASSLSRGQETQYFGPGTRLLVL.

This clone was recorded a few times. V is TRBV5-1 and J is TRBJ1-4; 7 bases are a match to TRBD1. Germline V gene lookup returns CDR1 SGHRS and CDR2 YFSETQ. Losses at the gene ends were 2 bases for V and 7 bases for J; bases not matched to a gene: 11. The CDR3 spans 16 residues. CDR3 amino acids: CASSLDRVEGAEKLFF. The CDR3 region has the DNA TGCGCCAGCAGCTTAGACAGGGTTGAAGGGGCTGAAAAACTGTTTTTT.

V and J are TRBV6-5 and TRBJ1-5; TRBD1 aligns across 8 bases. This CDR3 has 16 amino acids. With 0 bases clipped from V and 0 bases from J, the junction kept 1 base outside the gene matches. The germline CDR1 and CDR2 sequences are MNHEY and SVGAGI. The CDR3 is CASSYSGTGSNQPQHF. The CDR3 coding sequence is TGTGCCAGCAGTTACTCGGGGACAGGTAGCAATCAGCCCCAGCATTTT.